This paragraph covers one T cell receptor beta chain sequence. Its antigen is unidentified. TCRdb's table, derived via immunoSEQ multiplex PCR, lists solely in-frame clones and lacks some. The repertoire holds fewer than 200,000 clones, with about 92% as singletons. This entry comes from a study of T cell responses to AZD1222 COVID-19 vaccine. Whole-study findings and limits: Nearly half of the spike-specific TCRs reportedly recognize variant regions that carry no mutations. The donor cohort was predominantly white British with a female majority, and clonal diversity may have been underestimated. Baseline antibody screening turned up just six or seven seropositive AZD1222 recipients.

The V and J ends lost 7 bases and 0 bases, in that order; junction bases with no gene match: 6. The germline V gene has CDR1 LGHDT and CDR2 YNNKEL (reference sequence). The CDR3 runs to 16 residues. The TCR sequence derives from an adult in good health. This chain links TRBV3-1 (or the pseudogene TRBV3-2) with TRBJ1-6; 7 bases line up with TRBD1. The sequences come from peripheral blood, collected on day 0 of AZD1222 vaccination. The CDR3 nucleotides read TGTGCCAGCACGGACAGGCCGAGCTCCTATAATTCACCCCTCCACTTT. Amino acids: CASTDRPSSYNSPLHF.